The source of this T cell receptor beta chain is a study of blood T cell repertoires in COVID-19. As for the study in general: The analysed material was cDNA or gDNA that came from T cells, B-cell-depleted T cells, or PBMCs.

The data were produced by immunoSEQ multiplex PCR, yet TCRdb's version contains in-frame clones alone and is incomplete. The table has approximately 270,000 clones, approximately 86% seen once. V was clipped by 6 bases and J by 5 bases; unmatched bases: 5. This CDR3 is 13 amino acids long. The germline gives CDR1 LNHNV, CDR2 YYDKDF (reference sequence). The rearrangement links TRBV15 to TRBJ1-1; 8 positions agree with TRBD1. The clonotype was recovered from a human donor with COVID-19, enrolled during active disease. The donor label of this sample is uncertain. Sequenced material: peripheral blood. This CDR3 reads CATSQGAETEAFF. The CDR3 nucleotides are TGTGCCACCAGTCAGGGGGCAGAGACTGAAGCTTTCTTT.